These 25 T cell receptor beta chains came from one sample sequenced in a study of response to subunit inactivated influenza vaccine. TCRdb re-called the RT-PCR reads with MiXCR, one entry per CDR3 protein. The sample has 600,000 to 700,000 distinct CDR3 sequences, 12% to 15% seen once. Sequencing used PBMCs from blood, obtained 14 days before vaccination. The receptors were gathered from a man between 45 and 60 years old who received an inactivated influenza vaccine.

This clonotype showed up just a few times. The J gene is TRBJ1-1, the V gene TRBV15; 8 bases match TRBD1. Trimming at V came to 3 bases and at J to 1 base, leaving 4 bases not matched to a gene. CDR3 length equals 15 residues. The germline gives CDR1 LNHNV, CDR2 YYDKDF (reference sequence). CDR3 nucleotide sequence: TGTGCCACCAGCAGTACCGGGACAGGGAACACTGAAGCTTTCTTT. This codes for CATSSTGTGNTEAFF.

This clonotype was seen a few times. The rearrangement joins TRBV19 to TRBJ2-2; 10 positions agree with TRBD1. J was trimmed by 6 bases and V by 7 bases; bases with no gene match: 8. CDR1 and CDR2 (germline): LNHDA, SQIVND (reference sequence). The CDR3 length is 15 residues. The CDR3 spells CASKSGTGVSGELFF. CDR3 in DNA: TGTGCCAGTAAATCCGGGACAGGGGTCTCCGGGGAGCTGTTTTTT.

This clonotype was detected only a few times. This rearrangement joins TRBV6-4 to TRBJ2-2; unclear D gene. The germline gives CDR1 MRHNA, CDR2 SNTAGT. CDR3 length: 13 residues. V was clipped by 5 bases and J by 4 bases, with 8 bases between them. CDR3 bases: TGTGCCAGCAGTAAGGACCTCACCGGGGAGCTGTTTTTT. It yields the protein CASSKDLTGELFF.

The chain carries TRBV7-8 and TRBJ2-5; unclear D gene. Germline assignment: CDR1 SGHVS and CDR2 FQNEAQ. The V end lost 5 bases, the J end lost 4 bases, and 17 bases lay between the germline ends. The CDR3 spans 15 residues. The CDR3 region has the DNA TGTGCCAGCAGCACCTTTCGATCACCGGGAGAGACCCAGTACTTC. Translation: CASSTFRSPGETQYF.

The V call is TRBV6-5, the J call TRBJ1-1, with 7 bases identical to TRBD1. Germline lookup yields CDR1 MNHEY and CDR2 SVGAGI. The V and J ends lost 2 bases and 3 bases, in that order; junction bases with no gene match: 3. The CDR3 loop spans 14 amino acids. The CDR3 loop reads CASSYRQGYTEAFF. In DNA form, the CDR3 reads TGTGCCAGCAGTTACCGACAGGGTTACACTGAAGCTTTCTTT.

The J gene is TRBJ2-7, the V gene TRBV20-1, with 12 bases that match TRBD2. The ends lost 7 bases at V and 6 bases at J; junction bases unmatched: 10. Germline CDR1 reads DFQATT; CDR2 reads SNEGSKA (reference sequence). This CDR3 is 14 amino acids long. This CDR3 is CSGGLAGRGSEQYF. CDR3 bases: TGCAGTGGGGGACTAGCGGGTAGAGGAAGCGAGCAGTACTTC.

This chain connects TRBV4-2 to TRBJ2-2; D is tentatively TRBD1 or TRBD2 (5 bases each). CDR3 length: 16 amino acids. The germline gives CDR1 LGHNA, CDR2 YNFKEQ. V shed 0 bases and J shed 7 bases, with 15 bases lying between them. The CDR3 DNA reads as TGTGCCAGCAGCCAAGAGGGCTCAGGGACCATCGGGGAGCTGTTTTTT. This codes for CASSQEGSGTIGELFF.

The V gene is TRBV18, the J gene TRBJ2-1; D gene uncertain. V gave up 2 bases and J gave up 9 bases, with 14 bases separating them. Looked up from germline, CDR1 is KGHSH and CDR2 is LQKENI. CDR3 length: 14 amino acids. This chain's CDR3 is CASSPKARVGEQFF. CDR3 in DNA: TGTGCCAGCTCACCAAAGGCAAGAGTCGGTGAGCAGTTCTTC.

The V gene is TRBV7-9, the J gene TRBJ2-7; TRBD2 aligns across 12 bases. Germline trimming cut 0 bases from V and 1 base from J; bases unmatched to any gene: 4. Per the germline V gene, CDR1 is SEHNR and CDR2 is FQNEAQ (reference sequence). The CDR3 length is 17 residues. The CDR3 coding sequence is TGTGCCAGCAGCTTAGCTTCTAGCGGGGGGGCATCCTACGAGCAGTACTTC. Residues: CASSLASSGGASYEQYF.

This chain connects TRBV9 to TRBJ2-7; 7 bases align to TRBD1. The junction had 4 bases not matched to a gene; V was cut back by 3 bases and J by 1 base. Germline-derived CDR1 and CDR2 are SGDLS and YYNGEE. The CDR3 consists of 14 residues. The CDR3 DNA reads TGTGCCAGCAGCGAAGGGACAGCTTCCTACGAGCAGTACTTC. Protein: CASSEGTASYEQYF. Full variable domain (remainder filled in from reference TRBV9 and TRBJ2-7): DSGVTQTPKHLITATGQRVTLRCSPRSGDLSVYWYQQSLDQGLQFLIQYYNGEERAKGNILERFSAQQFPDLHSELNLSSLELGDSALYFCASSEGTASYEQYFGPGTRLTVT.

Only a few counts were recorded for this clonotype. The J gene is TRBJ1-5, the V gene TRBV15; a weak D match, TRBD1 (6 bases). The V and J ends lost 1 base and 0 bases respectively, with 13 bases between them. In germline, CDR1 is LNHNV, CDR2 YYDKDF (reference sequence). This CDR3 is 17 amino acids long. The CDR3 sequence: CATSRVSGAYSNQPQHF. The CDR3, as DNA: TGTGCCACCAGCAGAGTGTCGGGGGCTTATAGCAATCAGCCCCAGCATTTT.

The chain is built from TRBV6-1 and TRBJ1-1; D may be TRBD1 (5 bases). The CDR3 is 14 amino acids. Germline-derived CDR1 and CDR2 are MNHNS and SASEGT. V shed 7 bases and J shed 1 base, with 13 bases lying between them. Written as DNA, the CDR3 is TGTGCCAGCATCACAGGCCTCGAGAACACTGAAGCTTTCTTT. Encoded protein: CASITGLENTEAFF.

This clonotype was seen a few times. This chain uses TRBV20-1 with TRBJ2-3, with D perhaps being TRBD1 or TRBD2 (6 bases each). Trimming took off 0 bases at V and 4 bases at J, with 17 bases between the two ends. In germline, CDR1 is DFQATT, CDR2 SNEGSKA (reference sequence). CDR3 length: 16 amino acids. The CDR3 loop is CSARDYGGRPPDTQYF. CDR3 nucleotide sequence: TGCAGTGCTAGAGATTATGGGGGGCGCCCCCCAGATACGCAGTATTTT.

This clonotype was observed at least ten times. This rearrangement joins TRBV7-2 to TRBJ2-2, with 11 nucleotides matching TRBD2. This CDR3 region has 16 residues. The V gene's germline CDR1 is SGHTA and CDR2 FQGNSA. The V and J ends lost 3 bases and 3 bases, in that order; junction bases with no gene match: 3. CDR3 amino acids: CASSFSSGGHTGELFF. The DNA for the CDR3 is TGTGCCAGCAGCTTCTCTAGCGGGGGGCACACCGGGGAGCTGTTTTTT.

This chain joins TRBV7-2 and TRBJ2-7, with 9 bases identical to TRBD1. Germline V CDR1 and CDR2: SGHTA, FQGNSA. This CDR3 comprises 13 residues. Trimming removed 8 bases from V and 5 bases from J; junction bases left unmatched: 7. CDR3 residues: CASLGQGNHEQYF. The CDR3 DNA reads TGTGCCAGCCTGGGACAGGGTAATCACGAGCAGTACTTC.

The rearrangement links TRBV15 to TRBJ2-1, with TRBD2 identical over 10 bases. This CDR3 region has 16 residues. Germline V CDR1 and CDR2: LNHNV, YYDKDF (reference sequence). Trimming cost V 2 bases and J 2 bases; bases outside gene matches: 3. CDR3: CATSRHTSGAYNEQFF. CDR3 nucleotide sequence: TGTGCCACCAGCAGACATACTAGCGGGGCCTACAATGAGCAGTTCTTC.

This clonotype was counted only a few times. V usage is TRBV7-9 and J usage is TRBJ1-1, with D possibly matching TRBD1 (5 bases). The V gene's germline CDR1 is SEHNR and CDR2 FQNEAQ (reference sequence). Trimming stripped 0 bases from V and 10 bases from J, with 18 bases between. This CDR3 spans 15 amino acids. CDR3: CASSLASGQGVRAFF. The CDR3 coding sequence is TGTGCCAGCAGCTTAGCTAGTGGGCAGGGCGTGAGAGCTTTCTTT.

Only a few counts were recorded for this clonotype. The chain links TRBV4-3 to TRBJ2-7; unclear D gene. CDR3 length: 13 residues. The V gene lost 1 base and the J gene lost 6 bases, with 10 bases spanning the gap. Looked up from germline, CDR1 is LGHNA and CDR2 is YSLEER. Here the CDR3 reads CASSQGYGIEQYF. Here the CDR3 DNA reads TGCGCCAGCAGCCAAGGTTATGGTATCGAGCAGTACTTC.

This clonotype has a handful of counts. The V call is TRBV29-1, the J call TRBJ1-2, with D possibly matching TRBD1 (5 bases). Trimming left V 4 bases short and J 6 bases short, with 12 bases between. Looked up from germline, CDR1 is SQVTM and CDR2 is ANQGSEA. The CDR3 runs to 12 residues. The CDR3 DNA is TGCAGCGTTGCAGGCAGGGTTGATGGCTACACCTTC. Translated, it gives CSVAGRVDGYTF.

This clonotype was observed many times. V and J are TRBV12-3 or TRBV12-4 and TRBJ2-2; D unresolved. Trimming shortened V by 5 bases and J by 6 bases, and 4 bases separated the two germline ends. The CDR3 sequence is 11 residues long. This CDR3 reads CASSGAGELFF. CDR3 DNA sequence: TGTGCCAGCAGTGGTGCCGGGGAGCTGTTTTTT.

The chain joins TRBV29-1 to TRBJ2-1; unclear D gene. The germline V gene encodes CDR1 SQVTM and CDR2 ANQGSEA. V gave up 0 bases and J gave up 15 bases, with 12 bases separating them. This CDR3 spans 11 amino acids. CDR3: CSVEDRWARFF. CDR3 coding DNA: TGCAGCGTTGAAGACCGCTGGGCCCGGTTCTTC.

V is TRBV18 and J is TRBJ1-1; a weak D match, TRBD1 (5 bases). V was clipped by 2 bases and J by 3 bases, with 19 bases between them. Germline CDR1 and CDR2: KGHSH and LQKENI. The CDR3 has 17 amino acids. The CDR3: CASSPNLVDMGDTEAFF. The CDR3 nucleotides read TGTGCCAGCTCACCAAACTTAGTCGATATGGGGGACACTGAAGCTTTCTTT.

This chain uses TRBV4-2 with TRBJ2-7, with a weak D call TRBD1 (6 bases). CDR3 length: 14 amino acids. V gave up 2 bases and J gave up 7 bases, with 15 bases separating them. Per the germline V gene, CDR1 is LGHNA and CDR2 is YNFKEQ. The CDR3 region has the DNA TGTGCCAGCAGCCAAAGACGGGCCCAGGGGGAGCAGTACTTC. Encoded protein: CASSQRRAQGEQYF.

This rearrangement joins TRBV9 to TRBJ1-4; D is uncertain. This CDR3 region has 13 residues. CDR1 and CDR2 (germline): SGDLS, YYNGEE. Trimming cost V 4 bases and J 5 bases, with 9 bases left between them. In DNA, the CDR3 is TGTGCCAGCAGCCCCCATCCGAATGAAAAACTGTTTTTT. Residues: CASSPHPNEKLFF.

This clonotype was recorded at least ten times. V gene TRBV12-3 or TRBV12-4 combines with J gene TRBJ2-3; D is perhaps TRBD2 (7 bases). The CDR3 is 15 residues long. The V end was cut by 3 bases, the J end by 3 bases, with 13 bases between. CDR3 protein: CASSFWGGPTDTQYF. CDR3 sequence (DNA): TGTGCCAGCAGTTTCTGGGGGGGGCCGACAGATACGCAGTATTTT.